These 6 T cell receptor beta chains share one sample of origin, sequenced in a study of cytomegalovirus exposure and HLA in healthy donors. Primers: 60 Vbeta forward and 13 Jbeta reverse. TCRdb keeps only in-frame clones here, not all; method: immunoSEQ multiplex PCR. Among fewer than 150,000 clones listed, roughly 76% were seen once. Sequenced material: PBMCs. The receptors stem from a female donor in good health and CMV-seronegative.

The chain uses TRBV2 and TRBJ2-1, with D hard to call. V gave up 10 bases and J gave up 0 bases, with 10 bases separating them. CDR3 length: 13 residues. Germline CDR1 is SNHLY and CDR2 is FYNNEI. The CDR3 sequence: CATVGPSYNEQFF. Written as DNA, the CDR3 is TGTGCCACCGTGGGCCCCTCCTACAATGAGCAGTTCTTC.

This sequence joins TRBV5-1 and TRBJ2-7; no clear D. Germline V gives CDR1 SGHRS, CDR2 YFSETQ. With 4 bases removed from V and 0 bases from J, the gap between germline ends came to 8 bases. The CDR3 is 13 residues long. CDR3 protein: CASSARTSYEQYF. The CDR3 region has the DNA TGCGCCAGCAGCGCGAGAACCTCCTACGAGCAGTACTTC.

The rearrangement links TRBV6-6 to TRBJ1-1; a possible D gene is TRBD1 (6 bases). V was cut by 6 bases and J by 0 bases, with 17 bases left in between. This CDR3 comprises 16 residues. In germline, CDR1 is MNHNY, CDR2 SVGAGI (reference sequence). CDR3 loop: CASRSQPGQMNTEAFF. The CDR3 region has the DNA TGTGCCAGCAGGTCTCAACCTGGACAGATGAACACTGAAGCTTTCTTT.

The chain links TRBV2 to TRBJ2-3; D is undetermined. The ends were cut back, 5 bases at V and 8 bases at J, with 5 bases in the middle. Germline CDR1 and CDR2: SNHLY and FYNNEI. The CDR3 covers 10 residues. This CDR3 reads CASSPITQYF. The CDR3 coding sequence is TGTGCCAGCAGTCCTATTACGCAGTATTTT. The full variable domain, completed using reference TRBV2 and TRBJ2-3, is EPEVTQTPSHQVTQMGQEVILRCVPISNHLYFYWYRQILGQKVEFLVSFYNNEISEKSEIFDDQFSVERPDGSNFTLKIRSTKLEDSAMYFCASSPITQYFGPGTRLTVL.

This clone was picked up one time. The V gene is TRBV2, the J gene TRBJ2-1, with TRBD2 matching 10 bases. CDR1 and CDR2 from the germline V gene are SNHLY and FYNNEI. The length of the CDR3 is 19 residues. The trim removed 6 bases at V and 6 bases at J, leaving 20 bases unmatched. CDR3 bases: TGTGCCAGCAGCCAATTACCAATAGCGGGAGGTTCCCCTGCCAATGAGCAGTTCTTC. This codes for CASSQLPIAGGSPANEQFF.

The chain carries TRBV5-6 and TRBJ2-1; no firm D call. The CDR3 has 14 residues. Deletions cut 0 bases from V and 1 base from J, with 5 bases between. Germline loops: CDR1 SGHDT, CDR2 YYEEEE. CDR3 protein: CASSLGHSYNEQFF. The CDR3 DNA is TGTGCCAGCAGCTTGGGTCATTCCTACAATGAGCAGTTCTTC.